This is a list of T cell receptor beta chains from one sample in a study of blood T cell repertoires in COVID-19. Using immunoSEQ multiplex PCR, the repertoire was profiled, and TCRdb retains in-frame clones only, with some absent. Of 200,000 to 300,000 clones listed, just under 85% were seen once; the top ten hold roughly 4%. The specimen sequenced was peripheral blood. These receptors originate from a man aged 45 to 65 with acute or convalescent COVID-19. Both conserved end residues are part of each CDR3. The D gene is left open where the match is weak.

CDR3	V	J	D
CAWRDRVGYNSPLHF	TRBV30	TRBJ1-6	TRBD1
CAWSTGDSGNTIYF	TRBV30	TRBJ1-3	TRBD1
CASSQGGQGPGELFF	TRBV3-1/TRBV3-2	TRBJ2-2	TRBD1
CASSPTGGTGSNQPQHF	TRBV28	TRBJ1-5	TRBD1
CASSPELLETQYF	TRBV5-1	TRBJ2-5	.
CASSEDRGSEGYTF	TRBV6-1	TRBJ1-2	TRBD1
CASSQVQGVRSYNEQFF	TRBV4-1	TRBJ2-1	TRBD1
CASSRQGAGSGELFF	TRBV6-5	TRBJ2-2	TRBD1
CASSPGTGYQPQHF	TRBV5-8	TRBJ1-5	TRBD1
CASSSPRVGGTEAFF	TRBV6-5	TRBJ1-1	.
CASSGRDRGNTIYF	TRBV2	TRBJ1-3	TRBD1
CASRPDDGVGTQYF	TRBV7-9	TRBJ2-5	.
CATARGEDNSDEQFF	TRBV24-1	TRBJ2-1	.
CASSSRTGAYNSPLHF	TRBV5-4	TRBJ1-6	TRBD1
CASSYQYRGRPGELFF	TRBV5-6	TRBJ2-2	TRBD1
CASSLQGATFEQYF	TRBV11-2	TRBJ2-7	TRBD1
CASSQGPAGYNSPLHF	TRBV3-1/TRBV3-2	TRBJ1-6	.
CASSPQSGNTIYF	TRBV13	TRBJ1-3	.
CASSAGGRSPLHF	TRBV9	TRBJ1-6	.
CASSSRTAVSGNTIYF	TRBV7-6	TRBJ1-3	.
CASSLGTGNGYTF	TRBV5-1	TRBJ1-2	TRBD1
CASSHQGHANSPLHF	TRBV16	TRBJ1-6	.
CASVLRQNTEAFF	TRBV28	TRBJ1-1	.
CAGGNSGSYNEQFF	TRBV30	TRBJ2-1	.
CASSAQGLAATDTQYF	TRBV5-1	TRBJ2-3	TRBD2
CASSYRWGETEAFF	TRBV6-5	TRBJ1-1	.
CASRRGTSNYGYTF	TRBV5-8	TRBJ1-2	.
CASSPSGREFSEQFF	TRBV18	TRBJ2-1	TRBD2
CASSQEGGYRDRAFTTNEKLFF	TRBV3-1/TRBV3-2	TRBJ1-4	TRBD1
CASSLAPLEDSGANVLTF	TRBV7-6	TRBJ2-6	.
CAWRTGQGNYGYTF	TRBV30	TRBJ1-2	TRBD1
CASSSGGDVEQYF	TRBV12-3/TRBV12-4	TRBJ2-7	.
CSVVGDRGYQETQYF	TRBV29-1	TRBJ2-5	TRBD1
CASGLRDRSASYEQYF	TRBV12-5	TRBJ2-7	TRBD1
CASSHRGGGVLYGYTF	TRBV3-1/TRBV3-2	TRBJ1-2	.
CASSSAQGEVQYF	TRBV5-1	TRBJ2-7	TRBD1
CASSAGGASYEQYF	TRBV18	TRBJ2-7	TRBD2
CASSPDSNYGYTF	TRBV11-2	TRBJ1-2	.
CASSEELAGSDEQYF	TRBV6-1	TRBJ2-7	TRBD2
CAIRDSVNYGYTF	TRBV10-3	TRBJ1-2	.
CASSQGTPQETQYF	TRBV4-2	TRBJ2-5	.